The present TCR beta chain was sequenced within a study of T cells in Graves' hyperthyroidism and ophthalmopathy. This clonotype has a count of ten or more. Disease lasting under 3 months, a NOSPECS grade of at least 4, and a Clinical Activity Score of at least 3 were features of the ophthalmopathy patients. Criteria for exclusion of patients were uncontrolled infection, other autoimmune disease, pregnancy or lactation. The junction had 2 bases not matched to a gene; V was cut back by 0 bases and J by 4 bases. Germline V CDR1 and CDR2: SEHNR, FQNEAQ (reference sequence). The CDR3 sequence is 15 residues long. TCR beta CDR3 regions were amplified from RNA. When the TCR CDR3 underwent first-round RT-PCR, the HTBI primer set was used. Each CDR3 protein gets one entry after TCRdb re-called the multiplex PCR reads with MiXCR. This sample has fewer than 750,000 distinct CDR3 sequences, with about 15% found just once.

Sequencing input: blood. This chain uses TRBV7-9 with TRBJ1-1; 10 bases match TRBD1. This receptor was taken from a woman between 50 and 59 years old with Graves' ophthalmopathy. This chain's CDR3 is CASSLAGQGFTEAFF. The CDR3 DNA reads TGTGCCAGCAGCTTAGCGGGACAGGGGTTCACTGAAGCTTTCTTT.